These 32 T cell receptor beta chains were sequenced from one sample in a study of blood T cells in healthy people across ages. Using a J-beta primer mix together with a sample-barcoded 5' primer, a second PCR was run for roughly 6 to 11 cycles. TCRdb re-analysed the 5' RACE reads in MiXCR, keeping a single row per CDR3 protein. Among approximately 940,000 distinct CDR3 sequences, 45% to 50% were seen once, and the ten largest hold about an eighth. Sequenced input: blood. These receptors were taken from a man aged 30 to 39 in good health.

This clonotype was observed a handful of times. The chain is built from TRBV20-1 and TRBJ2-4, with D possibly being TRBD1 (5 bases). From germline, CDR1 is DFQATT and CDR2 SNEGSKA (reference sequence). The CDR3 loop spans 14 amino acids. V lost 6 bases and J lost 0, with 12 bases in between. The DNA for the CDR3 is TGCAGTGCAAGACAGAGTCTAGCCAAAAACATTCAGTACTTC. This encodes CSARQSLAKNIQYF.

This clonotype has at least ten counts. V gene TRBV4-2 combines with J gene TRBJ2-3; 12 bases map to TRBD2. V dropped 4 bases and J dropped 3; count of bases not matched to a gene: 14. The CDR3 is 19 residues long. Germline V gene data show CDR1 as LGHNA and CDR2 as YNFKEQ. The CDR3: CASSLKGASGGAETDTQYF. The CDR3 DNA reads as TGTGCCAGCAGCCTTAAGGGGGCTAGCGGGGGGGCCGAGACAGATACGCAGTATTTT.

There are a few counts of this clonotype. The chain carries TRBV28 and TRBJ2-5, with D maybe TRBD1 (8 bases). Germline CDR1 MDHEN, CDR2 SYDVKM. This CDR3 is built from 15 residues. Trimming left V 8 bases short and J 4 bases short, with 20 bases between. The CDR3 protein is CASGDAYRGGETQYF. As DNA, the CDR3 is TGTGCCAGCGGCGACGCTTACAGGGGGGGAGAGACCCAGTACTTC.

Details on this clonotype: Given a much more abundant clone one base away, this may be a read error. This chain joins TRBV11-2 and TRBJ2-1, with a weak D call TRBD1 (5 bases). CDR3 length equals 11 residues. Germline CDR1 is SGHAT and CDR2 is FQNNGV. V was cut by 6 bases and J by 5 bases, with 5 bases left in between. The chain's CDR3 is CASRGDNEQFF. CDR3 coding DNA: TGTGCCAGCAGAGGGGACAATGAGCAGTTCTTC.

This clonotype was seen more than once but under ten times. The V gene is TRBV5-1, the J gene TRBJ1-4; D remains ambiguous. The CDR3 has 16 amino acids. The V end was cut by 1 base, the J end by 0 bases, with 10 bases between. Looked up from germline, CDR1 is SGHRS and CDR2 is YFSETQ. The CDR3 DNA reads as TGCGCCAGCAGCTTGCAACATACGGCAACTAATGAAAAACTGTTTTTT. It translates to CASSLQHTATNEKLFF.

This chain links TRBV7-9 with TRBJ1-1, with D maybe TRBD1 (5 bases). CDR3 length: 13 amino acids. The V and J ends lost 11 bases and 6 bases respectively, with 19 bases between them. Germline values: CDR1 SEHNR, CDR2 FQNEAQ (reference sequence). CDR3 residues: CAGGRSEGAEAFF. The CDR3 region has the DNA TGTGCCGGGGGACGGTCTGAAGGCGCTGAAGCTTTCTTT. Based on the CDR3 plus reference TRBV7-9 and TRBJ1-1, the full variable domain is DTGVSQNPRHKITKRGQNVTFRCDPISEHNRLYWYRQTLGQGPEFLTYFQNEAQLEKSRLLSDRFSAERPKGSFSTLEIQRTEQGDSAMYLCAGGRSEGAEAFFGQGTRLTVV.

This clonotype was seen a few times. The chain combines TRBV6-2 or TRBV6-3 with TRBJ2-7, with 7 bases that match TRBD2. Germline V gene data show CDR1 as MNHEY and CDR2 as SVGEGT. V shed 0 bases and J 2 bases; nucleotides not matched to a gene: 4. The CDR3 is 15 amino acids. The CDR3 DNA sequence: TGTGCCAGCAGTTACTCGGCTAGCGGTACCTACGAGCAGTACTTC. It is translated as CASSYSASGTYEQYF.

The J gene is TRBJ2-6, the V gene TRBV4-1; possible D gene TRBD1, 5 bases. Deletions cut 2 bases from V and 5 bases from J, with 10 bases between. The CDR3 totals 15 residues. In germline, CDR1 is MGHRA, CDR2 YSYEKL. The CDR3 sequence: CASSQTGTWANVLTF. The CDR3 DNA is TGCGCCAGCAGCCAAACAGGAACCTGGGCCAACGTCCTGACTTTC.

There are many counts of this clonotype. V usage is TRBV12-3 or TRBV12-4 and J usage is TRBJ2-5; D could derive from TRBD1 or TRBD2 (5 bases each). With 7 bases removed from V and 0 bases from J, the gap between germline ends came to 12 bases. This CDR3 region has 14 residues. CDR3 region: CASKGRKYQETQYF. In nucleotides, the CDR3 is TGTGCCAGCAAGGGACGGAAGTACCAAGAGACCCAGTACTTC.

The sample holds a few counts of this clonotype. J is TRBJ2-1 and V is TRBV6-6, with D unresolved. The V gene's germline CDR1 is MNHNY and CDR2 SVGAGI (reference sequence). The CDR3 extends over 14 amino acids. V lost 5 bases and J lost 6, with 14 bases in between. CDR3 sequence (DNA): TGTGCCAGCAGTACCGGGCCCGGGCCCAATGAGCAGTTCTTC. This sequence encodes CASSTGPGPNEQFF.

This clonotype was picked up a small number of times. J is TRBJ2-1 and V is TRBV24-1; 7 nucleotides agree with TRBD2. The germline CDR1 and CDR2 sequences are KGHDR and SFDVKD. The V gene end was trimmed by 7 bases and the J gene end by 4 bases; junction bases not matched to a gene: 9. The CDR3 loop spans 15 amino acids. CDR3 bases: TGTGCCACCAGACCCACCGGGGGGAAATACAATGAGCAGTTCTTC. Its protein is CATRPTGGKYNEQFF.

Turning to this clonotype: At one of its ends the junction is not consistent with the germline gene, which may arise from a read error. The J gene is TRBJ2-1, the V gene TRBV25-1, with TRBD2 matching 11 bases. Germline CDR1 MGHDK, CDR2 SYGVNS. This CDR3 has 18 residues. CDR3 residues: CASRPGLAGGSTYNERFF. CDR3 nucleotides: TGTGCCAGCAGGCCGGGGCTAGCGGGGGGAAGCACCTACAATGAGCGGTTCTTC.

This clonotype occurred once. The junction differs from germline at one of its ends, possibly a read error. The V gene is TRBV24-1, the J gene TRBJ1-2, with D possibly matching TRBD1 (5 bases). Germline V gives CDR1 KGHDR, CDR2 SFDVKD. The CDR3 is made up of 13 amino acids. The CDR3 DNA is TGTGCCACCAGTGATTCGCAAACGAGGGGCTGCACCTTC. The encoded protein is CATSDSQTRGCTF.

The J gene is TRBJ1-1, the V gene TRBV20-1, with no clear D. Per germline, CDR1 DFQATT and CDR2 SNEGSKA (reference sequence). The CDR3 length is 14 residues. V was cut by 4 bases and J by 0 bases, with 12 bases left in between. CDR3 nucleotide sequence: TGCAGTGCTAAGGTCGGAGCCATGAACACTGAAGCTTTCTTT. Encoded protein: CSAKVGAMNTEAFF.

The sample holds a few counts of this clonotype. V usage is TRBV6-1 and J usage is TRBJ2-7; TRBD1 might be the D (6 bases). Germline CDR1 and CDR2: MNHNS and SASEGT. This CDR3 is built from 14 residues. V dropped 7 bases and J dropped 0 bases, with 13 bases sitting between them. CDR3 DNA: TGTGCCAGCACCAGACAGGAGACCTCCTACGAGCAGTACTTC. Translation gives CASTRQETSYEQYF.

The gene calls are TRBV28 and TRBJ2-1; D not resolved. The ends were cut back, 8 bases at V and 2 bases at J, with 1 base in the middle. The germline gives CDR1 MDHEN, CDR2 SYDVKM. This CDR3 has 10 amino acids. The CDR3 loop reads CASAYNEQFF. CDR3 nucleotide sequence: TGTGCCAGCGCCTACAATGAGCAGTTCTTC.

This clonotype was counted a few times. The rearrangement uses TRBV3-1 and TRBJ1-2, with D unresolved. The V gene lost 4 bases and the J gene lost 4 bases, with 10 bases spanning the gap. The CDR3 is 13 residues long. CDR1 LGHDT and CDR2 YNNKEL come from the germline V gene (reference sequence). This CDR3 is CASSPVGVYGYTF. DNA for the CDR3: TGTGCCAGCAGCCCCGTCGGGGTCTATGGCTACACCTTC.

The chain recombines TRBV7-9 with TRBJ1-2; D is unresolved. This CDR3 region has 14 residues. V lost 0 bases, J lost 4 bases, and 9 bases lay in between. Looked up from germline, CDR1 is SEHNR and CDR2 is FQNEAQ (reference sequence). The CDR3 nucleotides are TGTGCCAGCAGCTTAGCCCCGGATAGCTATGGCTACACCTTC. Protein sequence: CASSLAPDSYGYTF.

For this clonotype: A much larger clonotype is one base distant, so this may be a read error. The V and J genes are TRBV6-2 or TRBV6-3 and TRBJ2-5; 10 bases fit TRBD2. J gave up 11 bases and V 5 bases, and 8 bases lay outside the gene matches. Per the germline V gene, CDR1 is MNHEY and CDR2 is SVGEGT. The CDR3 length is 13 residues. CDR3 in DNA: TGTGCCAGCAGTGGACTAGCGGCCAATGAGCAGTACTTC. Protein sequence: CASSGLAANEQYF.

This clonotype was counted only a few times. This chain uses TRBV12-3 or TRBV12-4 with TRBJ2-3, with D hard to call. The V gene lost 5 bases and the J gene lost 4 bases, with 13 bases spanning the gap. The CDR3 is made up of 14 amino acids. The CDR3 bases are TGTGCCAGCAGTCCTGGCCAGGCGGCAGATACGCAGTATTTT. Translation: CASSPGQAADTQYF.

The chain is built from TRBV19 and TRBJ1-1; D gene unclear. From germline, CDR1 is LNHDA and CDR2 SQIVND (reference sequence). The CDR3 is made up of 13 amino acids. Deletions cut 3 bases from V and 3 bases from J, with 8 bases between. For the CDR3, the DNA is TGTGCCAGTAGTATTAAGGACGACACTGAAGCTTTCTTT. Its translation is CASSIKDDTEAFF.

The rearrangement uses TRBV20-1 and TRBJ2-2; 11 bases align to TRBD1. Germline CDR1 and CDR2: DFQATT and SNEGSKA (reference sequence). With 3 bases clipped from V and 5 bases from J, the junction kept 5 bases outside the gene matches. CDR3 length: 15 amino acids. In nucleotides, the CDR3 is TGCAGTGCTAGTACCGGGACAGGGGGGACCGGGGAGCTGTTTTTT. Encoded protein: CSASTGTGGTGELFF.

The chain carries TRBV20-1 and TRBJ1-2; 7 bases match TRBD1. J lost 4 bases, V lost 5 bases, and 13 bases had no gene match. The germline CDR1 and CDR2 sequences are DFQATT and SNEGSKA (reference sequence). The CDR3 sequence is 15 residues long. For the CDR3, the DNA is TGCAGTGCTCCACCTCGACAGGGCGAAGGCTATGGCTACACCTTC. Amino acid sequence: CSAPPRQGEGYGYTF.

This clonotype came up a few times. The chain carries TRBV12-3 or TRBV12-4 and TRBJ2-5; D gene uncertain. The J call may be in error: the DNA end matches TRBJ2-7 better. This CDR3 has 12 amino acids. The CDR3 DNA reads TGTGCCAGCAGTTTTACCCCCGGCGAGCAGTACTTC. This encodes CASSFTPGEQYF.

This chain links TRBV10-3 with TRBJ2-1; D unclear. This CDR3 contains 11 residues. V was pared by 6 bases and J by 6 bases, with 6 bases between. Germline CDR1 and CDR2: ENHRY and SYGVKD. CDR3 region: CAISNANEQFF. For the CDR3, the DNA is TGTGCCATCAGCAATGCCAATGAGCAGTTCTTC.

The chain carries TRBV27 and TRBJ2-3; D ambiguous. Trimming shortened V by 6 bases and J by 5 bases, and 9 bases separated the two germline ends. This CDR3 contains 12 residues. CDR1 is MNHEY and CDR2 is SMNVEV in the germline V gene (reference sequence). As DNA, the CDR3 is TGTGCCAGCAGCGCAACTCGAGATACGCAGTATTTT. Translated: CASSATRDTQYF.

The chain couples TRBV15 to TRBJ2-5; D unresolved. CDR1 and CDR2 from the germline V gene are LNHNV and YYDKDF (reference sequence). The V end was cut by 10 bases, the J end by 11 bases, with 17 bases between. The CDR3 contains 11 residues. CDR3 protein: CANRQSVGQYF. The CDR3, as DNA: TGTGCCAACCGCCAGTCGGTTGGTCAGTACTTC.

The rearrangement links TRBV27 to TRBJ2-7; D is undetermined. The CDR3 is 13 amino acids. Trimming removed 5 bases at V and 0 bases at J, with 8 bases between. Germline CDR1 MNHEY, CDR2 SMNVEV (reference sequence). DNA for the CDR3: TGTGCCAGCAGTACGGGTCGCTCCTACGAGCAGTACTTC. Protein product: CASSTGRSYEQYF.

The chain recombines TRBV9 with TRBJ1-1; D perhaps matches TRBD1 (5 bases). From germline, CDR1 is SGDLS and CDR2 YYNGEE. The CDR3 has 15 residues. V was trimmed by 4 bases and J by 4 bases, leaving 17 bases between them. This CDR3 is CASSTLAQGFTEAFF. The CDR3 bases are TGTGCCAGCAGCACACTGGCCCAGGGATTCACTGAAGCTTTCTTT.

The chain recombines TRBV4-3 with TRBJ2-3; TRBD2 matches at 7 bases. CDR3 length equals 15 residues. Losses at the gene ends were 2 bases for V and 3 bases for J; bases not matched to a gene: 5. The V gene's germline CDR1 is LGHNA and CDR2 YSLEER. The CDR3 region has the DNA TGCGCCAGCAGCCAACTTCCGGGAGGAACAGATACGCAGTATTTT. Protein product: CASSQLPGGTDTQYF.

This clonotype was recorded at least ten times. V is TRBV20-1 and J is TRBJ2-5; 11 bases are shared with TRBD1. After removal of 5 bases from V and 5 bases from J, the junction contained 4 bases not matched to a gene. The CDR3 length is 13 residues. Germline V gene data show CDR1 as DFQATT and CDR2 as SNEGSKA (reference sequence). CDR3 nucleotides: TGCAGTGCTCGGACAGGGGGCATGGAGACCCAGTACTTC. Its translation is CSARTGGMETQYF.

A few counts support this clonotype. The CDR3 DNA sequence: TGTGCCAGCATGGGCGGCTCCTACGAGCAGTACTTC. This sequence encodes CASMGGSYEQYF. The chain combines TRBV6-5 with TRBJ2-7; D not certain. The V gene's germline CDR1 is MNHEY and CDR2 SVGAGI. The CDR3 is 12 amino acids. Trimming shortened V by 7 bases and J by 0 bases, and 7 bases separated the two germline ends.